Presented here are 26 T cell receptor beta chains from one specimen sequenced in a study of blood T cell repertoires in COVID-19 (dated by TCRdb to 2018 to 2021). Library generation was performed with the immunoSEQ multiplex PCR assay. TCRdb holds this immuneACCESS table with in-frame rearrangements only. Some clones are missing; in checked studies, unresolved V genes explain under half, and the rest has no known cause. The sample table lists under 250,000 clones, over 75% of them with a count of one. About 9.1% of the sample goes to the ten largest clones. The specimen sequenced was PBMCs or T cells enriched from blood (not recorded which). These receptors originate from a woman aged 50 to 60 with acute COVID-19.

The chain has TRBV10-3 and TRBJ2-3, with TRBD2 identical over 15 bases. The V and J ends lost 5 bases and 2 bases, in that order; junction bases with no gene match: 2. CDR3 length equals 16 residues. Germline values: CDR1 ENHRY, CDR2 SYGVKD. The CDR3 DNA is TGTGCCATCAGTAGGACTAGCGGGGGGGCCACAGATACGCAGTATTTT. Its protein product is CAISRTSGGATDTQYF.

The chain is built from TRBV7-2 and TRBJ1-6; unclear D gene. This CDR3 comprises 12 residues. Germline CDR1 and CDR2: SGHTA and FQGNSA. Trimming took off 0 bases at V and 10 bases at J, with 4 bases between the two ends. The CDR3 loop is CASSLARSPLHF. CDR3 nucleotides: TGTGCCAGCAGCTTAGCGCGCTCACCCCTCCACTTT.

This clone has just one count. DNA of the CDR3: TGTGCCAGCAGCCCACAGGACAGGGCTAGCTATGGCTACACCTTC. Protein sequence: CASSPQDRASYGYTF. This chain uses TRBV9 with TRBJ1-2; 8 bases are a match to TRBD1. The CDR3 consists of 15 residues. With V trimmed by 4 bases and J by 4 bases, 9 bases remained unmatched. Germline V CDR1 and CDR2: SGDLS, YYNGEE.

The rearrangement links TRBV7-3 to TRBJ2-1; D might be TRBD2 (7 bases). Trimming cost V 1 base and J 6 bases, with 19 bases left between them. The CDR3 covers 17 residues. CDR1 is SGHTA, CDR2 FQGTGA, per germline. As DNA, the CDR3 is TGTGCCAGCAGCTTAAGTCTCGCGGGGGCTTCCGGCAATGAGCAGTTCTTC. It encodes CASSLSLAGASGNEQFF.

This rearrangement joins TRBV19 to TRBJ1-2, with TRBD1 matching 8 bases. Germline loops: CDR1 LNHDA, CDR2 SQIVND (reference sequence). The CDR3 length is 14 residues. With 3 bases clipped from V and 8 bases from J, the junction kept 8 bases outside the gene matches. The CDR3 DNA sequence: TGTGCCAGTAGTATTCGGGTCAGGGGGCGAGGCTACACCTTC. Translated, it gives CASSIRVRGRGYTF.

The chain joins TRBV4-3 to TRBJ1-2, with TRBD1 identical over 7 bases. The CDR3 length is 14 residues. Germline loops: CDR1 LGHNA, CDR2 YSLEER. With 4 bases clipped from V and 7 bases from J, the junction kept 9 bases outside the gene matches. This CDR3 is CASSRGATGSGYTF. In DNA, the CDR3 is TGCGCCAGCAGCCGCGGGGCGACAGGGTCTGGCTACACCTTC.

This chain's CDR3 is CASQVTSTGGGGYTF. CDR3 DNA: TGTGCCAGCCAAGTGACTAGCACCGGGGGTGGAGGCTACACCTTC. The genes are TRBV6-5 and TRBJ1-2, with D tentatively TRBD1 (5 bases). With 8 bases removed from V and 8 bases from J, the gap between germline ends came to 24 bases. Germline CDR1 reads MNHEY; CDR2 reads SVGAGI. The CDR3 is made up of 15 amino acids.

The chain is built from TRBV30 and TRBJ1-2; D perhaps matches TRBD1 (6 bases). The CDR3 runs to 14 residues. Trimming removed 2 bases at V and 1 base at J, with 11 bases between. The germline gives CDR1 GTSNPN, CDR2 SVGIG (reference sequence). In DNA, the CDR3 is TGTGCCTGGAGTCGACAGGAAAATAACTATGGCTACACCTTC. It encodes CAWSRQENNYGYTF.

This clone has more than one count but fewer than ten. The chain couples TRBV12-3 or TRBV12-4 to TRBJ2-1; D gene unclear. Between the trimmed V and J ends, which lost 3 bases and 2 bases, there was a span of 5 bases. The CDR3 spans 13 residues. CDR3 sequence (DNA): TGTGCCAGCAGTTTTGGAGCCTACAATGAGCAGTTCTTC. Protein: CASSFGAYNEQFF.

The chain combines TRBV7-9 with TRBJ2-1, with 13 bases that match TRBD2. Germline V gene sequence: CDR1 SEHNR, CDR2 FQNEAQ (reference sequence). The CDR3 covers 19 residues. The ends lost 7 bases at V and 8 bases at J; junction bases unmatched: 20. The CDR3 spells CASTTINPTSGGAGYEQFF. The CDR3 DNA sequence: TGTGCCAGCACCACCATAAACCCCACTAGCGGGGGGGCAGGGTATGAGCAGTTCTTC.

J is TRBJ1-4 and V is TRBV19, with TRBD1 as a possible D gene (5 bases). Germline values: CDR1 LNHDA, CDR2 SQIVND (reference sequence). This CDR3 has 15 residues. The V end lost 5 bases, the J end lost 7 bases, and 17 bases lay between the germline ends. CDR3: CASSGLQASGEKLFF. The DNA for the CDR3 is TGTGCCAGTAGTGGCCTACAGGCATCAGGTGAAAAACTGTTTTTT.

The chain links TRBV7-3 to TRBJ2-1; TRBD2 matches at 8 bases. The junction had 10 bases not matched to a gene; V was cut back by 6 bases and J by 6 bases. The germline gives CDR1 SGHTA, CDR2 FQGTGA. The CDR3 covers 15 residues. CDR3 amino acids: CASSAPGTRFNEQFF. The CDR3 DNA is TGTGCCAGCAGTGCACCCGGGACTAGGTTCAATGAGCAGTTCTTC.

This clone was found a few times. V usage is TRBV6-5 and J usage is TRBJ2-2; the D gene is possibly TRBD2 (5 bases). CDR1 is MNHEY, CDR2 SVGAGI, per germline. V was clipped by 8 bases and J by 6 bases, with 16 bases between them. The CDR3 loop spans 14 amino acids. CDR3 DNA sequence: TGTGCCAGCGTGAGGGAGACCCCCCCCGGGGAGCTGTTTTTT. As protein: CASVRETPPGELFF.

The rearrangement joins TRBV7-8 to TRBJ2-5; D gene unclear. The CDR3 runs 14 residues. Germline V gene lookup returns CDR1 SGHVS and CDR2 FQNEAQ. V lost 1 base, J lost 4 bases, and 10 bases lay in between. This CDR3 is CASSLDSFVETQYF. The CDR3 DNA sequence: TGTGCCAGCAGCTTAGATTCGTTTGTAGAGACCCAGTACTTC.

The V and J genes are TRBV5-8 and TRBJ2-1, with 8 bases lining up with TRBD2. The CDR3 totals 16 residues. Germline loops: CDR1 SGHTS, CDR2 YDEGEE. The ends lost 0 bases at V and 6 bases at J; junction bases unmatched: 8. Written as DNA, the CDR3 is TGTGCCAGCAGCTTGGGACTAGCGAGGAGAGGCAATGAGCAGTTCTTC. Its translation is CASSLGLARRGNEQFF.

This clone was picked up a small number of times. The chain couples TRBV27 to TRBJ2-2, with 8 bases matching TRBD1. J gave up 2 bases and V 5 bases, and 4 bases lay outside the gene matches. Germline lookup yields CDR1 MNHEY and CDR2 SMNVEV (reference sequence). The CDR3 extends over 15 amino acids. CDR3 DNA sequence: TGTGCCAGCAGTAAGGACAGGGCCAACACCGGGGAGCTGTTTTTT. This encodes CASSKDRANTGELFF.

The chain couples TRBV5-1 to TRBJ1-4; D call uncertain. This CDR3 contains 14 residues. The germline V gene has CDR1 SGHRS and CDR2 YFSETQ. V was trimmed by 0 bases and J by 0 bases, leaving 3 bases between them. The CDR3 nucleotides are TGCGCCAGCAGCTTGGACTCAACTAATGAAAAACTGTTTTTT. It is translated as CASSLDSTNEKLFF.

CDR3 in DNA: TGTGCCAGCACTCCAGCGGGGGGGACTGAAGCTTTCTTT. Protein: CASTPAGGTEAFF. The chain combines TRBV9 with TRBJ1-1, with D perhaps matching TRBD1 (5 bases). This CDR3 is 13 amino acids long. V lost 6 bases, J lost 5 bases, and 14 bases lay in between. Germline V lookup: CDR1 SGDLS, CDR2 YYNGEE.

The chain has TRBV9 and TRBJ2-5, with 10 bases aligning to TRBD1. The CDR3 extends over 15 amino acids. Germline assignment: CDR1 SGDLS and CDR2 YYNGEE. J was trimmed by 5 bases and V by 0 bases; bases with no gene match: 4. The CDR3 reads CASSVVGTGVETQYF. The CDR3 DNA reads as TGTGCCAGCAGCGTAGTTGGGACAGGGGTGGAGACCCAGTACTTC.

This chain uses TRBV6-5 with TRBJ2-1; 9 nucleotides line up with TRBD2. CDR1 is MNHEY and CDR2 is SVGAGI in the germline V gene. The V segment lost 0 bases and the J segment 10 bases; nucleotides outside the gene matches: 4. CDR3 length: 14 amino acids. CDR3 DNA: TGTGCCAGCAGTTACTCGGGTAGCGGGGGAGAGCAGTTCTTC. Its translation is CASSYSGSGGEQFF.

The chain links TRBV4-1 to TRBJ2-7, with D perhaps TRBD2 (5 bases). The CDR3 is 15 residues long. V gave up 4 bases and J gave up 7 bases, with 20 bases separating them. Germline CDR1 and CDR2: MGHRA and YSYEKL. This CDR3 reads CASSLAGGRTEEQYF. The CDR3 DNA sequence: TGCGCCAGCAGCCTTGCTGGAGGCAGGACGGAAGAGCAGTACTTC.

The chain carries TRBV7-9 and TRBJ1-2; 7 bases match TRBD1. CDR1 is SEHNR, CDR2 FQNEAQ, per germline (reference sequence). V was pared by 5 bases and J by 2 bases, with 8 bases of the junction left unmatched. The CDR3 consists of 15 residues. The CDR3 is CASSDQTGSNYGYTF. DNA of the CDR3: TGTGCCAGCAGCGACCAGACAGGGTCCAACTATGGCTACACCTTC. Full variable domain (rest looked up from reference TRBV7-9 and TRBJ1-2): DTGVSQNPRHKITKRGQNVTFRCDPISEHNRLYWYRQTLGQGPEFLTYFQNEAQLEKSRLLSDRFSAERPKGSFSTLEIQRTEQGDSAMYLCASSDQTGSNYGYTFGSGTRLTVV.

The DNA for the CDR3 is TGTGCCAGTAGTACTCCAACGGCGGGCAATCAGCCCCAGCATTTT. This gives the protein CASSTPTAGNQPQHF. V and J are TRBV19 and TRBJ1-5; D not certain. Deletions cut 4 bases from V and 2 bases from J, with 12 bases between. Germline V lookup: CDR1 LNHDA, CDR2 SQIVND (reference sequence). This CDR3 has 15 amino acids.

There are a few counts of this clone. This chain links TRBV30 with TRBJ1-2; 10 nucleotides match TRBD1. V dropped 5 bases and J dropped 4; count of bases not matched to a gene: 4. The CDR3 length is 13 residues. CDR1 is GTSNPN and CDR2 is SVGIG in the germline V gene (reference sequence). The CDR3 protein is CAWGTGVGYGYTF. As DNA, the CDR3 is TGTGCCTGGGGGACAGGGGTCGGCTATGGCTACACCTTC.

This rearrangement joins TRBV6-6 to TRBJ2-3, with a weak D call TRBD1 (6 bases). Germline CDR1 reads MNHNY; CDR2 reads SVGAGI (reference sequence). Trimming removed 7 bases from V and 5 bases from J, with 13 bases in between. This CDR3 is built from 13 residues. CDR3 DNA: TGTGCCAGCAATCCACAGGGTCGAGATACGCAGTATTTT. This sequence encodes CASNPQGRDTQYF.

This chain links TRBV9 with TRBJ2-7, with D unclear. This CDR3 contains 15 residues. Germline CDR1 and CDR2: SGDLS and YYNGEE. V lost 4 bases and J lost 0, with 14 bases in between. For the CDR3, the DNA is TGTGCCAGCAGCTCCAAAGACACCAGCTCCTACGAGCAGTACTTC. Translation: CASSSKDTSSYEQYF.